This T cell receptor (beta chain) was documented in a study of T cells in Graves' hyperthyroidism and ophthalmopathy. For the diagnoses, clinical symptoms, serum thyroxine and TRAb, thyroid ultrasound and orbital computed tomography were used. Using RNA transcripts as the source, TCR beta CDR3 regions were amplified. Using the HTBI primer set, a first-round RT-PCR was run on the TCR CDR3. TCRdb re-called the multiplex PCR reads with MiXCR, one entry per CDR3 protein. Counted here are approximately 600,000 distinct CDR3 sequences, around 15% occurring once; the ten biggest clones make up around 4%. CDR1 and CDR2 from the germline V gene are SGHAT and FQNNGV. Trimming cost V 4 bases and J 7 bases, with 11 bases left between them. The CDR3 runs to 13 residues. Study-level results: Blood also held most thyroid clonotypes expanded beyond 0.001.

The sample holds many counts of this clonotype. Its antigen remains unknown. This rearrangement joins TRBV11-2 to TRBJ2-4; D not certain. Specimen: blood. The sequence came from a woman aged 25 to 39 with Graves' hyperthyroidism. CDR3 region: CASSSYSLNIQYF. In nucleotides, the CDR3 is TGTGCCAGCAGCTCTTATAGCCTGAACATTCAGTACTTC. The full variable domain, in which reference TRBV11-2 and TRBJ2-4 provide the parts outside the CDR3, is EAGVAQSPRYKIIEKRQSVAFWCNPISGHATLYWYQQILGQGPKLLIQFQNNGVVDDSQLPKDRFSAERLKGVDSTLKIQPAKLEDSAVYLCASSSYSLNIQYFGAGTRLSVL.